This T cell receptor beta chain was retrieved from a study of cytomegalovirus exposure and HLA in healthy donors (dated 2017 in TCRdb). With regard to the full study: An earlier analysis of some 550 of the donors reported roughly 270 Gb of sequence data and 117 million unique TCR beta sequences from 150 million to 200 million T cells. Around 320 gigabases of sequencing data and 70 million to 85 million unique TCR sequences were included in an early release covering around 650 HLA-typed donors. Of the 398 genotyped donors, over 80% were placed in the genetic ancestry cluster associated with self-reported Caucasian donors. The study aimed to test whether signatures of past pathogen exposure could be identified by cataloging public T cell receptors. The T cell repertoires of 666 subjects were profiled by immunosequencing and related to cytomegalovirus serostatus. In addition to the first cohort of about 650 subjects, a separate validation cohort of 120 different subjects was used. To predict cytomegalovirus infection status, the study combined high-throughput TCR immunosequencing, statistical association of individual TCRs with disease status, and machine learning. A later analysis re-analyzed previously published TCR beta repertoires from roughly 630 donors and added high-resolution HLA genotyping to study TCR occurrence patterns. Rather than using new phenotypic data, the later analysis identified candidate immune exposures from TCR beta sequences and from how often those sequences occurred across donors. An earlier analysis of roughly 580 of the donors used high-throughput TCR beta sequencing to judge whether each TCR beta V gene segment behaved as functional or pseudogenic. Donor age, sex, ethnicity and CMV serostatus were collected together with the repertoire data. A later genetic analysis took genome-wide SNP genotypes for about 55% of the 666 donors and used that subset as a discovery cohort. Every discovery cohort repertoire had been produced on one sequencing platform. Class I and class II HLA loci were covered by the typing at four-digit resolution. The number of donors typed differed by locus, with 629-630 for A, B, C, DRB1 and DQB1, roughly 550 for DQA1, under 610 for DPA1, and 450 to 480 for DPB1. Five DR-DQ haplotypes were handled as single units for association and clustering, since linkage in the cohort was strong. Across about 380 genotyped donors of the cohort, an average of about 200,000 unique TCR beta nucleotide sequences per donor were sequenced, and approximately 17% of those sequences were non-productive. Paper-wide results and their limitations: The classifier was reported to diagnose cytomegalovirus status with high specificity and sensitivity in both the original cohort and the validation cohort. Assigning TCR associations to individual alleles was difficult when HLA alleles, especially DR and DQ, strongly co-occurred. In a later analysis, HLA-associated TCR beta chains showed more clonal expansion and lower generation probabilities than non-associated chains that were equally common. Specific HLA alleles were associated with some 15,000 TCR beta sequences at a false discovery rate of 0.05 in a later analysis. In vitro tests confirmed that a few of the cytomegalovirus-associated TCR beta chains recognize cytomegalovirus antigens. In a later genetic analysis, fewer N-insertions in productive TCRs were reported among donors in an Asian-associated ancestry cluster than the approximately 710-donor mean. Linkage disequilibrium might explain the correlated functional status among segregating V segments, but an unknown experimental factor could not be excluded. This cohort had only TCR beta chains sequenced, and the lack of alpha or paired-chain data limited which features could be detected. Several of the top co-occurrence clusters appeared to be linked to parvovirus B19, influenza, CMV and Epstein-Barr virus, according to a later analysis. While some public TCRs were present in many individuals, most TCR sequences turned up only very rarely across donors. The sequencing pipeline was judged likely to have produced a cluster of highly shared sequence variants as a technical artifact. A later analysis found that TCR association rates varied across HLA loci, with DRB1 alleles showing the most associated TCRs and HLA-C alleles the fewest. A further reported finding was that TCR beta sequences accurately predicted the HLA-A and HLA-B alleles for most subjects in the first cohort. Because HLA typing was missing for some donors at each locus, association tests included only the typed subset. According to a later analysis, most CMV-associated TCR beta chains appeared to be HLA-restricted, and the HLA associations seemed to be driven largely by CMV exposure. In a later genetic analysis, a missense DCLRE1C variant was associated with V-gene and J-gene trimming of TCR beta chains, and the association was replicated in an independent cohort. The presence/absence analyses assumed that sequencing depth was roughly uniform across donors, and that assumption may not be true. In the study, about 150 TCR beta chains were listed as associated with cytomegalovirus. The authors suggested that the approach could potentially be generalized to other disease states and immunological phenotypes. In an earlier analysis of roughly 500 of the donors, most TCR beta V segments appeared in productive rearrangements about 90% or about 30% of the time, broadly matching IMGT annotations. Immune exposure information for the cohort was limited to CMV serostatus. Because counts were too low, some 16 rarely observed V segments, including chromosome 9 orphons, were excluded from the earlier analysis of a few hundred of the donors.

Preparation of the library involved the immunoSEQ multiplex PCR assay. The multiplex PCR relied on a mix of 60 forward primers for TCR Vbeta segments and 13 reverse primers for TCR Jbeta segments. A multiplex PCR assay on genomic DNA amplified the CDR3 region of rearranged TCR beta genes. Amplified TCR beta libraries were sequenced as 87-base-pair reads on the Illumina HiSeq System. Per the authors' processing: A later analysis counted about 80 million unique TCR beta chains across the 550 to 750 repertoires, and approximately 11 million of these chains were shared by at least two donors. Raw reads were error-corrected and collapsed into unique sequences with a nearest-neighbor algorithm that merged closely related sequences to remove PCR and sequencing errors. V, D and J gene segments were assigned by aligning CDR3 sequences to IMGT reference sequences. Each retained sequence needed at least a six-nucleotide match to both a V gene segment and a J gene segment. A rearrangement counted as productive if the CDR3 had no stop codons and remained in frame with V and J, and every other rearrangement counted as non-productive. Following IMGT convention, CDR3 was defined as the stretch from the second conserved V-encoded cysteine up to the conserved J-encoded phenylalanine. The earlier analysis of fewer than 750 of the donors excluded sequences that lacked an unambiguous match to a single V gene segment. In an earlier analysis of several hundred of the donors, V segments were called functional above 56.7% productive rearrangements and were called segregating when the between-donor standard deviation exceeded 5%. A statistical classification framework was built to diagnose cytomegalovirus status from the catalog of TCR beta chain sequences. In a later analysis, TCR nucleotide sequences were compared against IMGT/GENE-DB human TR gene sequences so that V and J genes could be assigned. Using the TCRdist pipeline, a later analysis assigned CDR3 sequences along with most-parsimonious VDJ recombination scenarios. In a later analysis, every TCR beta chain was defined by the combination of its CDR3 amino acid sequence and its V-gene family, and reads without a unique V-gene family were dropped. A later analysis removed several hundred highly shared, low-generation-probability nucleotide sequences to deal with suspected cross-contamination and a sequencing artifact. In a later analysis, a clonal expansion index for each public chain was calculated from normalized within-repertoire ranks of inferred template counts. A later analysis computed generation probabilities with a VDJ recombination model fitted to out-of-frame rearrangements, and checked the results against IGoR. A later analysis scored TCR-TCR, TCR-HLA and TCR-CMV co-occurrence with hypergeometric tests, applying a repertoire-size bias correction to TCR pairs. In a later analysis, false discovery rates were estimated by permuting HLA or CMV assignments 20 times. A later analysis grouped co-occurring TCRs with DBSCAN, adding TCRdist sequence similarity when clustering within HLA-allele-positive subsets. Repertoires with fewer than 30,000 or more than 120,000 public chains were left out of co-occurrence clustering, as were five repertoires with anomalous nucleotide sharing. The clones in this table, taken by TCRdb from immuneACCESS, are in-frame only. Not every clone is retained; where verified, under half of the shortfall comes from an unresolved V gene, and the cause of the rest is unknown. The D gene and trimming were derived from the DNA, and the V and J assignments and clone size from that table. This sample has around 140,000 clones in its table, and 61% of those were observed once. Of the sample, around 1.8% is held by the ten largest clones.

The cohort was made up of hundreds of healthy bone marrow donors. All cohort members were sampled while nominally healthy, although unrecorded immune exposures were likely present. The donor tested CMV seronegative and was one of the 352 seronegative cohort members. Every donor gave a peripheral blood sample, and the peripheral blood mononuclear cells from that sample were used for TCR beta sequencing. Genomic DNA extraction from the blood cell samples was performed with the Qiagen DNeasy Blood Extraction Kit. Regarding this clone: Its antigen is currently not known. Base qualities are not at hand, and no much larger clone is one base apart.

The sample consisted of PBMCs. The sequence derives from a male donor in good health and CMV-seronegative.

The CDR3 region: CASKGQLNTEAFF. The bases are TGTGCCAGCAAGGGACAGTTGAACACTGAAGCTTTCTTT. The V gene is TRBV6-5 and the J gene is TRBJ1-1; 7 of the junction bases match TRBD1. V loses 7 bases at its end and J loses 0 bases; junction bases beyond the gene matches: 2. The CDR3 holds 13 amino acids from the cysteine to the phenylalanine. Only the CDR3 portion is preserved as DNA: 39 bases, with reading frame beginning at the first base. The CDR1 and CDR2 encoded by the germline V gene are MNHEY and SVGAGI.